This is a list of T cell receptor beta chains from one sample in a study of blood T cells in healthy people across ages. TCRdb re-analysed the 5' RACE reads in MiXCR, keeping a single row per CDR3 protein. The sample consists of approximately 800,000 distinct CDR3 sequences, around 24% of them appearing once. These data are also associated with another study on T cells of mothers and their children.

The sequencing sample was made of blood. Receptors were obtained from a boy under 18 in good health. Both conserved end residues are part of each CDR3. The order of the fields is J gene, clone size, V gene, D gene, CDR3 DNA, CDR3 protein. The D gene is left open where the match is weak. The size field is filled for only some rows; it gives once, few, many or a size class.

J: TRBJ2-1
size: NA
V: TRBV12-3/TRBV12-4
D: NA
DNA: TGTGCCAGCAGTACGCCGGGACTGATCAATGAGCAGTTCTTC
CDR3: CASSTPGLINEQFF

J: TRBJ2-3
size: NA
V: TRBV27
D: NA
DNA: TGTGCCAGCAGTTTAGGCAGGGCACCCACAGATACGCAGTATTTT
CDR3: CASSLGRAPTDTQYF

J: TRBJ2-7
size: NA
V: TRBV4-1
D: NA
DNA: TGCGCCGGCAGCCAAGTACCTTTCTACGAGCAGTACTTC
CDR3: CAGSQVPFYEQYF

J: TRBJ2-5
size: NA
V: TRBV20-1
D: NA
DNA: TGCAGTGCTAGAGATCATAGAACAATACAAGAGACCCAGTACTTC
CDR3: CSARDHRTIQETQYF

J: TRBJ2-1
size: NA
V: TRBV20-1
D: TRBD2
DNA: TGCAGTGCTAGAGATGGGGAGGCACGCGGGGGAGATGAGCAGTTCTTC
CDR3: CSARDGEARGGDEQFF

J: TRBJ2-1
size: few
V: TRBV19
D: TRBD2
DNA: TGTGCCAGTAGTACCCCTAGCGGGAGCTACAATGAGCAGTTCTTC
CDR3: CASSTPSGSYNEQFF

J: TRBJ2-1
size: few
V: TRBV28
D: NA
DNA: TGTGCCAGCAGTTTCGTCTGGCAGTCCCCCCGAGCAAATGAGCAGTTCTTC
CDR3: CASSFVWQSPRANEQFF

J: TRBJ2-5
size: NA
V: TRBV5-5
D: TRBD2
DNA: TGTGCCAGCAGCGACGTCCGGGGGGACCAGTACTTC
CDR3: CASSDVRGDQYF

J: TRBJ2-2
size: NA
V: TRBV4-1
D: TRBD2
DNA: TGCGCCAGCAGCCAAGAGGCTAGCGGGGGTCCCGGGGAGCTGTTTTTT
CDR3: CASSQEASGGPGELFF

J: TRBJ1-4
size: NA
V: TRBV12-3/TRBV12-4
D: NA
DNA: TGTGCCAGCAGTTTAGTCCCTCCGCCTGAAAAACTGTCTTTT
CDR3: CASSLVPPPEKLSF